This T cell receptor (beta chain) was obtained from a study of cytotoxic CD8 clonotypes in ibrutinib-treated CLL. For the study at large: Results showed 25 or so partial and 2 complete responses; following median roughly 66 months, around 14 remained remitted, approximately 12 advanced. Response samples followed a median approximately 13 months of treatment, range 6 to 36.

This table comes from immunoSEQ multiplex PCR, and its TCRdb copy is limited to in-frame clones, with some not included. The data hold just over 200,000 clones, with about 75% observed a single time. General study results and limits: Among the clonotypes, public ones were uncommon and contracted or held stable on treatment. Progressing patients had sampling times that differed from those of sustained-remission patients.

The CDR3 runs to 13 residues. Deletions cut 5 bases from V and 6 bases from J, with 16 bases between. CDR1 is SQVTM and CDR2 is ANQGSEA in the germline V gene. For this clone: Its antigen is currently unknown.

The chain recombines TRBV29-1 with TRBJ1-1; a possible D gene is TRBD1 (6 bases). This TCR came from a human donor with chronic lymphocytic leukemia. This material consisted of PBMCs, taken after 12 months of ibrutinib treatment. CDR3 sequence: CSVRQDLVAEAFF. CDR3 DNA sequence: TGCAGCGTTAGACAGGACCTTGTTGCTGAAGCTTTCTTT.